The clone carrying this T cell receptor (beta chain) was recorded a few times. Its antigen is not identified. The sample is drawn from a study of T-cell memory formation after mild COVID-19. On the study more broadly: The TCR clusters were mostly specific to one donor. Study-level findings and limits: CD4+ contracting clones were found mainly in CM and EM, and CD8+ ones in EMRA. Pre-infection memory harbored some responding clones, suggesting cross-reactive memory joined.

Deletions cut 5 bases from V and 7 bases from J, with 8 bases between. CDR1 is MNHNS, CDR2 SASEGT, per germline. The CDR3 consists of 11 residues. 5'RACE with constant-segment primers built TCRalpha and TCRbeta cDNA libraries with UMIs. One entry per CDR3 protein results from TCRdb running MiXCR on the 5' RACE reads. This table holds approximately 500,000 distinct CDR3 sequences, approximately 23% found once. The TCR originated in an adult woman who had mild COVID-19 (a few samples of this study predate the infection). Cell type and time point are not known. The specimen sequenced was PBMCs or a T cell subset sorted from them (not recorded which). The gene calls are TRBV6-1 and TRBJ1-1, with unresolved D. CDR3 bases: TGTGCCAGCAGTACCTGGGGTGAAGCTTTCTTT. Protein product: CASSTWGEAFF.